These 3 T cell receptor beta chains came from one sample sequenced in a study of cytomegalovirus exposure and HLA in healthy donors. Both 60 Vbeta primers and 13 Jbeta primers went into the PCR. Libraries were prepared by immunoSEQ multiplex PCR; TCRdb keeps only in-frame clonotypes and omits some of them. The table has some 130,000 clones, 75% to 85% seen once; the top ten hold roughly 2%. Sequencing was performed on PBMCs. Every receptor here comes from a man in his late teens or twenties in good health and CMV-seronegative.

The CDR3 here is CASGLVAGVSYNEQFF. The DNA for the CDR3 is TGTGCTAGTGGTTTGGTAGCGGGAGTATCCTACAATGAGCAGTTCTTC. The gene calls are TRBV12-5 and TRBJ2-1; 8 bases match TRBD2. Germline CDR1 LGHNT, CDR2 FRNRAP. J lost 1 base, V lost 0 bases, and 2 bases had no gene match. CDR3 length: 16 residues.

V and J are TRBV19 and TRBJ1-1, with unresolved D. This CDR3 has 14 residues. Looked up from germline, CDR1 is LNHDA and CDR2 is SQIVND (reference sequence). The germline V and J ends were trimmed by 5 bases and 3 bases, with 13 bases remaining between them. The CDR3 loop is CASSVRRTYTEAFF. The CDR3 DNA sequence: TGTGCCAGTAGTGTCAGGAGGACTTACACTGAAGCTTTCTTT.

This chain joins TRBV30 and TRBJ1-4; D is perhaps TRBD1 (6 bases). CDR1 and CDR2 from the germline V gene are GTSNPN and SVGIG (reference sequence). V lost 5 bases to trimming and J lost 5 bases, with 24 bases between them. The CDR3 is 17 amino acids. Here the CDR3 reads CAWDGPGQGKGNEKLFF. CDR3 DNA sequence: TGTGCCTGGGATGGCCCAGGGCAGGGGAAGGGGAATGAAAAACTGTTTTTT.